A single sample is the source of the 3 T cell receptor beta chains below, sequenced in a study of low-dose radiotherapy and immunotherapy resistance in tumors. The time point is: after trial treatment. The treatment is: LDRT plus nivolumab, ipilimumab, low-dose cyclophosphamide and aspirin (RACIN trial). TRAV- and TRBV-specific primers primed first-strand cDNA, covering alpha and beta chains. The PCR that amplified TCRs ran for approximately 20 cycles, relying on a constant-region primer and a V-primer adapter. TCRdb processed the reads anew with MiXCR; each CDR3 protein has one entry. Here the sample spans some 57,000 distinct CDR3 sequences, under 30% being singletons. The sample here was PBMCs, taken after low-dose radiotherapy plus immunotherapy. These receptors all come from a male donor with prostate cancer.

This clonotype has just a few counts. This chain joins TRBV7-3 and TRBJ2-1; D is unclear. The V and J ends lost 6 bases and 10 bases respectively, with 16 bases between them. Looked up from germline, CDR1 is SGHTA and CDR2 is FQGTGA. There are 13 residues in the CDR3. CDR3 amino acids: CASSPGFGDEQFF. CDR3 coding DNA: TGTGCCAGCAGTCCCGGATTCGGCGACGAGCAGTTCTTC.

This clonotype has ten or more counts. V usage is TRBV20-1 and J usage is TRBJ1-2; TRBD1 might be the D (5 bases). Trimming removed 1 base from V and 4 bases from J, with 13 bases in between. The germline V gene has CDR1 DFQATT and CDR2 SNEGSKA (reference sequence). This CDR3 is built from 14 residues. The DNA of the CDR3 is TGCAGTGCTAGAGGGGGTGTAGGGGTCTATGGCTACACCTTC. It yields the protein CSARGGVGVYGYTF.

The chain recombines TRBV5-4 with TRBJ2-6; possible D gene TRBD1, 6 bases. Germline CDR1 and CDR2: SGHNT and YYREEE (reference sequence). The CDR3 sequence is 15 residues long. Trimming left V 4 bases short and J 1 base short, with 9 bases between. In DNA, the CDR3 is TGTGCCAGCAGCCGACAGGCATCTGGGGCCAACGTCCTGACTTTC. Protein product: CASSRQASGANVLTF.